This TCR beta chain was recovered during a study of response to subunit inactivated influenza vaccine (dated by TCRdb to about 2018). Study-wide context: The study used deep quantitative T cell receptor repertoire profiling to track responses to a trivalent subunit inactivated influenza vaccine.

The CDR3 sequence holds 14 residues, the cysteine and phenylalanine included. Of the read, only the CDR3 DNA is kept; its 42 bases are in frame from base 1. The CDR1 and CDR2 encoded by the germline V gene are KGHDR and SFDVKD. Here V drops 3 bases and J drops 9 bases, and the junction holds 5 bases not matched to any gene. Library prep was done by RT-PCR. Sequencing was performed on an Illumina HiSeq 2500. Clones were called with MiXCR by TCRdb after fastp trimmed the public reads at Q25, and only in-frame beta chains were retained. Merged by CDR3 protein, the rows form single entries marked with the most common genes and DNA. Present in this sample are over 400,000 distinct CDR3 sequences, about 10% of which were seen just once. The ten largest clones take up more than 10% of the sample. This clonotype was counted between two and nine times. Which antigen it targets is not known. No quality values exist for individual bases; no much larger clone is one base distant.

The label giving this sample's time point can be read as: 45 days after influenza vaccine administration. The research as a whole found: The authors suggested that each seasonal influenza vaccination may recruit only a limited number of new T cells.

The rearranged chain carries TRBV24-1 and TRBJ2-1; 9 of the junction bases match TRBD2. The TCR comes from a man aged 45-60 years who received an inactivated influenza vaccine. Donor details come from another sample of the same person, matched by shared clones. The sample in question was PBMCs from blood, obtained more than 35 days after vaccination. The CDR3 region has the sequence CATSDPPSGVEQFF. In nucleotide form, the sequence is TGTGCCACCAGTGATCCCCCTAGCGGGGTTGAGCAGTTCTTC.